This passage covers 32 T cell receptor beta chains from one sample sequenced in a study of blood T cell repertoires in COVID-19. Assay used: immunoSEQ multiplex PCR; TCRdb lists only in-frame clones, some missing. The table has just over 300,000 clones, 80% to 90% seen once. The sequencing sample was made of PBMCs or T cells enriched from blood (not recorded which). Receptor source: a woman under 30 who had recovered from COVID-19.

The rearrangement joins TRBV10-3 to TRBJ1-2, with TRBD1 identical over 9 bases. The ends lost 5 bases at V and 7 bases at J; junction bases unmatched: 2. The CDR3 contains 12 residues. Germline assignment: CDR1 ENHRY and CDR2 SYGVKD. In DNA form, the CDR3 reads TGTGCCATCAGTAGGGACAGGGCTGGCTACACCTTC. It encodes CAISRDRAGYTF.

The chain joins TRBV4-3 to TRBJ2-1; 10 bases are a match to TRBD1. The CDR3 runs 17 residues. Unmatched junction bases numbered 8, after V lost 2 bases and J lost 4 bases. Germline V gives CDR1 LGHNA, CDR2 YSLEER. The DNA for the CDR3 is TGCGCCAGCAGCCAAATGAAAGGACAGGGGGGGTACAATGAGCAGTTCTTC. Protein sequence: CASSQMKGQGGYNEQFF.

This clone was observed a single time. CDR3 nucleotides: TGCGCCAGCAGCCAAGATCGGGGTTTGGGGACCTACAATGAGCAGTTCTTC. Protein sequence: CASSQDRGLGTYNEQFF. The rearrangement links TRBV4-3 to TRBJ2-1; D might be TRBD2 (5 bases). Trimming stripped 0 bases from V and 2 bases from J, with 14 bases between. The CDR3 has 17 residues. CDR1 is LGHNA and CDR2 is YSLEER in the germline V gene.

This clone was observed a single time. The V gene is TRBV12-3 or TRBV12-4, the J gene TRBJ1-1; perhaps TRBD1 as D (5 bases). CDR3 length equals 13 residues. V lost 3 bases, J lost 4 bases, and 9 bases lay in between. CDR3 residues: CASSLRGGTEAFF. CDR3 DNA: TGTGCCAGCAGTTTGCGGGGCGGCACTGAAGCTTTCTTT.

The rearrangement uses TRBV4-1 and TRBJ1-2; tentative D call: TRBD1 (5 bases). Trimming shortened V by 1 base and J by 2 bases, and 8 bases separated the two germline ends. In germline, CDR1 is MGHRA, CDR2 YSYEKL. CDR3 length: 14 amino acids. CDR3 residues: CASSQVKGNYGYTF. The CDR3 coding sequence is TGCGCCAGCAGCCAAGTTAAGGGGAACTATGGCTACACCTTC.

V is TRBV12-3 or TRBV12-4 and J is TRBJ1-5, with TRBD1 matching 9 bases. Trimming cost V 6 bases and J 4 bases; bases outside gene matches: 1. This CDR3 has 13 amino acids. CDR3 nucleotides: TGTGCCAGCAGCGACAGGGGGAATCAGCCCCAGCATTTT. Encoded protein: CASSDRGNQPQHF.

Only one count was recorded for this clone. V and J are TRBV2 and TRBJ2-3; a weak D match, TRBD2 (6 bases). CDR3 length equals 14 residues. V was clipped by 6 bases and J by 1 base, with 11 bases between them. The germline V gene encodes CDR1 SNHLY and CDR2 FYNNEI. CDR3 nucleotides: TGTGCCAGCAGGGACATAGCGGGCACAGATACGCAGTATTTT. Translation: CASRDIAGTDTQYF.

V gene TRBV2 combines with J gene TRBJ2-3; 10 bases match TRBD2. J was trimmed by 4 bases and V by 6 bases; bases with no gene match: 1. From germline, CDR1 is SNHLY and CDR2 FYNNEI. This CDR3 is 13 amino acids long. This chain's CDR3 is CASRGTSADTQYF. The CDR3 nucleotides read TGTGCCAGCAGGGGGACTAGCGCAGATACGCAGTATTTT.

The chain has TRBV9 and TRBJ1-1; D is perhaps TRBD1 (5 bases). Germline-derived CDR1 and CDR2 are SGDLS and YYNGEE. Trimming stripped 4 bases from V and 0 bases from J, with 10 bases between. CDR3 length: 14 amino acids. CDR3 coding DNA: TGTGCCAGCAGCACTACGACAGTGAACACTGAAGCTTTCTTT. Its protein product is CASSTTTVNTEAFF. Looking up the rest from reference TRBV9 and TRBJ1-1 gives the full variable domain: DSGVTQTPKHLITATGQRVTLRCSPRSGDLSVYWYQQSLDQGLQFLIQYYNGEERAKGNILERFSAQQFPDLHSELNLSSLELGDSALYFCASSTTTVNTEAFFGQGTRLTVV.

V and J are TRBV14 and TRBJ2-5; TRBD2 agrees at 7 bases. Germline CDR1 reads SGHDN; CDR2 reads FVKESK. The CDR3 totals 15 residues. After removal of 1 base from V and 2 bases from J, the junction contained 4 bases not matched to a gene. In nucleotides, the CDR3 is TGTGCCAGCAGCCAAGTGTCCGGGAGGCAAGAGACCCAGTACTTC. Translating it yields CASSQVSGRQETQYF.

V usage is TRBV9 and J usage is TRBJ2-5; 10 bases match TRBD2. The germline CDR1 and CDR2 sequences are SGDLS and YYNGEE. V trimming: 0 bases; J trimming: 5 bases; junction bases outside the gene matches: 7. The CDR3 runs 16 residues. The DNA for the CDR3 is TGTGCCAGCAGCGTAGGGCCTAGCGGGAGCCGGGAGACCCAGTACTTC. It is translated as CASSVGPSGSRETQYF.

The sample holds one count of this clone. V is TRBV5-6 and J is TRBJ1-1; D might be TRBD1 (5 bases). V lost 0 bases and J lost 0, with 9 bases in between. There are 15 residues in the CDR3. Germline loops: CDR1 SGHDT, CDR2 YYEEEE. The CDR3 loop is CASSLGGVMNTEAFF. The CDR3, as DNA: TGTGCCAGCAGCTTGGGGGGCGTAATGAACACTGAAGCTTTCTTT.

This clone was detected only a few times. V gene TRBV3-1 (or the pseudogene TRBV3-2) combines with J gene TRBJ2-1, with 9 positions matching TRBD2. J lost 5 bases, V lost 1 base, and 3 bases had no gene match. The CDR3 totals 15 residues. Germline CDR1 is LGHDT and CDR2 is YNNKEL (reference sequence). The chain's CDR3 is CASSQGVAGDNEQFF. Here the CDR3 DNA reads TGTGCCAGCAGCCAAGGAGTAGCGGGGGACAATGAGCAGTTCTTC.

This chain uses TRBV28 with TRBJ2-7, with D unclear. CDR1 is MDHEN and CDR2 is SYDVKM in the germline V gene. V was trimmed by 5 bases and J by 4 bases, leaving 12 bases between them. This CDR3 contains 13 residues. CDR3 nucleotide sequence: TGTGCCAGCAGTCCCCCTCACGGGTACGAGCAGTACTTC. Its translation is CASSPPHGYEQYF.

This clone occurred once. The chain joins TRBV9 to TRBJ2-5; D is undetermined. The CDR3 runs to 13 residues. In germline, CDR1 is SGDLS, CDR2 YYNGEE. Trimming stripped 0 bases from V and 5 bases from J, with 8 bases between. The CDR3 bases are TGTGCCAGCAGCGTAGTGGCAAGTGAGACCCAGTACTTC. Amino acids: CASSVVASETQYF.

The chain recombines TRBV7-9 with TRBJ1-1, with D possibly being TRBD1 (6 bases). Trimming shortened V by 5 bases and J by 0 bases, and 13 bases separated the two germline ends. This CDR3 is 15 amino acids long. CDR1 is SEHNR, CDR2 FQNEAQ, per germline (reference sequence). This chain's CDR3 is CASSPAGQMNTEAFF. In DNA form, the CDR3 reads TGTGCCAGCAGCCCCGCCGGACAGATGAACACTGAAGCTTTCTTT. The variable domain in full, with the rest retrieved from reference TRBV7-9 and TRBJ1-1, is DTGVSQNPRHKITKRGQNVTFRCDPISEHNRLYWYRQTLGQGPEFLTYFQNEAQLEKSRLLSDRFSAERPKGSFSTLEIQRTEQGDSAMYLCASSPAGQMNTEAFFGQGTRLTVV.

This chain connects TRBV28 to TRBJ1-2; D remains ambiguous. Trimming pared 3 bases from V and 4 bases from J, leaving 18 bases between. Germline V gene sequence: CDR1 MDHEN, CDR2 SYDVKM. This CDR3 contains 16 residues. The CDR3 is CASSFISGLDPYGYTF. The CDR3 bases are TGTGCCAGCAGTTTCATCTCGGGGTTAGATCCCTATGGCTACACCTTC.

The J gene is TRBJ1-6, the V gene TRBV4-1, with a possible D match to TRBD1 (5 bases). This CDR3 is built from 16 residues. The V and J ends lost 2 bases and 9 bases respectively, with 17 bases between them. The germline V gene encodes CDR1 MGHRA and CDR2 YSYEKL. This chain's CDR3 is CASSQNLEGRTSPLHF. The CDR3 nucleotides are TGCGCCAGCAGCCAAAATTTGGAGGGACGTACTTCACCCCTCCACTTT.

The V and J genes are TRBV28 and TRBJ1-2; TRBD1 agrees at 8 bases. V lost 5 bases to trimming and J lost 4 bases; unmatched junction nucleotides: 12. The CDR3 covers 16 residues. The germline gives CDR1 MDHEN, CDR2 SYDVKM. CDR3 bases: TGTGCCAGCAGTACTGAGGCGGGACAGGTTGTCTATGGCTACACCTTC. Residues: CASSTEAGQVVYGYTF.

This clone came up a few times. The chain joins TRBV11-3 to TRBJ2-1; D uncertain. The germline V gene encodes CDR1 SGHNT and CDR2 YENEEA. With 0 bases removed from V and 5 bases from J, the gap between germline ends came to 8 bases. The CDR3 length is 14 residues. CDR3: CASSLDTWHNEQFF. CDR3 sequence (DNA): TGTGCCAGCAGCTTAGATACCTGGCACAATGAGCAGTTCTTC.

The chain links TRBV18 to TRBJ1-4; 8 nucleotides agree with TRBD1. CDR1 is KGHSH, CDR2 LQKENI, per germline. CDR3 length: 15 amino acids. V dropped 0 bases and J dropped 11; count of bases not matched to a gene: 8. The CDR3 DNA reads as TGTGCCAGCTCACCACCGGACAGGGCATATGGGAAACTGTTTTTT. Protein: CASSPPDRAYGKLFF.

The chain couples TRBV19 to TRBJ2-3; no definite D call. Germline CDR1 is LNHDA and CDR2 is SQIVND (reference sequence). The CDR3 has 15 residues. The V and J ends lost 6 bases and 0 bases respectively, with 13 bases between them. CDR3 protein: CASSTRWPSTDTQYF. For the CDR3, the DNA is TGTGCCAGTAGCACCCGCTGGCCTAGCACAGATACGCAGTATTTT.

The rearrangement uses TRBV19 and TRBJ1-1; D is undetermined. The germline V and J ends were trimmed by 3 bases and 4 bases, with 18 bases remaining between them. Germline CDR1 reads LNHDA; CDR2 reads SQIVND (reference sequence). This CDR3 contains 16 residues. CDR3 protein: CASSIHFQRSGTEAFF. The CDR3, as DNA: TGTGCCAGTAGTATCCATTTTCAAAGGAGCGGCACTGAAGCTTTCTTT.

The chain couples TRBV7-2 to TRBJ1-2; TRBD1 aligns across 7 bases. V shed 3 bases, J shed 6 bases, and the junction held 4 bases outside the gene matches. Germline CDR1 is SGHTA and CDR2 is FQGNSA. The CDR3 covers 13 residues. In DNA form, the CDR3 reads TGTGCCAGCAGCTTGTGGACAGGCCATGGCTACACCTTC. Protein product: CASSLWTGHGYTF.

The rearrangement joins TRBV7-8 to TRBJ2-1; TRBD2 is a possible D gene (6 bases). The CDR3 has 13 amino acids. Trimming left V 1 base short and J 14 bases short, with 15 bases between. CDR1 is SGHVS and CDR2 is FQNEAQ in the germline V gene. This CDR3 reads CASSLGEADNEFF. In DNA, the CDR3 is TGTGCCAGCAGCTTAGGGGAGGCCGACAACGAGTTCTTC.

The chain combines TRBV21-1 with TRBJ1-2; the tabulated D call, TRBD1, remains unverified against the DNA. TRBV21-1 is labeled a pseudogene. This CDR3 region has 15 residues. DNA of the CDR3: TGTGCCAGCAGCGCCCGTCCAGGGGCTAACTATGGCTACACCTTC. It specifies CASSARPGANYGYTF.

The rearrangement links TRBV21-1 to TRBJ2-2; the table's D call TRBD2 went unverified against the DNA. TRBV21-1 counts as a pseudogene. CDR3 length: 14 residues. The chain's CDR3 is CASSKETDTGELFF. The CDR3 DNA sequence: TGTGCCAGCAGCAAAGAAACGGACACCGGGGAGCTGTTTTTT.

This chain joins TRBV4-1 and TRBJ1-4; D unresolved. CDR3 length: 14 residues. V gave up 2 bases and J gave up 7 bases, with 11 bases separating them. CDR1 MGHRA and CDR2 YSYEKL come from the germline V gene. CDR3 DNA: TGCGCCAGCAGCCAATTTAGTCGGGGTGAAAAACTGTTTTTT. It translates to CASSQFSRGEKLFF.

The J gene is TRBJ1-2, the V gene TRBV7-9, with TRBD1 as a possible D gene (6 bases). V was clipped by 1 base and J by 10 bases, with 16 bases between them. The germline CDR1 and CDR2 sequences are SEHNR and FQNEAQ (reference sequence). The CDR3 loop spans 14 amino acids. In DNA, the CDR3 is TGTGCCAGCAGCTTAGATAACAGGGTTCTCGACTACACCTTC. This encodes CASSLDNRVLDYTF. The complete variable domain, with remaining parts taken from reference TRBV7-9 and TRBJ1-2, reads DTGVSQNPRHKITKRGQNVTFRCDPISEHNRLYWYRQTLGQGPEFLTYFQNEAQLEKSRLLSDRFSAERPKGSFSTLEIQRTEQGDSAMYLCASSLDNRVLDYTFGSGTRLTVV.

The chain employs TRBV7-3 and TRBJ2-3, with D possibly TRBD2 on 5 matching bases. Germline V gene lookup returns CDR1 SGHTA and CDR2 FQGTGA. CDR3 length: 16 amino acids. V was pared by 3 bases and J by 1 base, with 14 bases between. CDR3 residues: CASSLSGYVGTDTQYF. CDR3 DNA sequence: TGTGCCAGCAGCTTGAGCGGTTATGTAGGCACAGATACGCAGTATTTT. Full variable domain (remainder filled in from reference TRBV7-3 and TRBJ2-3): GAGVSQTPSNKVTEKGKYVELRCDPISGHTALYWYRQSLGQGPEFLIYFQGTGAADDSGLPNDRFFAVRPEGSVSTLKIQRTERGDSAVYLCASSLSGYVGTDTQYFGPGTRLTVL.

This clone occurred many times. V and J are TRBV18 and TRBJ2-5; weak D call: TRBD2 (5 bases). This CDR3 is 16 amino acids long. V gave up 1 base and J gave up 2 bases, with 14 bases separating them. The germline V gene encodes CDR1 KGHSH and CDR2 LQKENI. For the CDR3, the DNA is TGTGCCAGCTCACCACGTCAGCGGCAGTTTCAAGAGACCCAGTACTTC. The encoded protein is CASSPRQRQFQETQYF.

As for this clone: Other DNA sequences of this sample code for an identical CDR3. The CDR3 spells CASSPGLATDTQYF. DNA of the CDR3: TGTGCCAGCTCACCCGGACTAGCAACAGATACGCAGTATTTT. This rearrangement joins TRBV18 to TRBJ2-3; 8 nucleotides match TRBD2. Germline loops: CDR1 KGHSH, CDR2 LQKENI. This CDR3 comprises 14 residues. The V and J ends lost 3 bases and 3 bases, in that order; junction bases with no gene match: 2.